This T cell receptor beta chain was obtained from a study of identical twins. This CDR3 is built from 15 residues. The V and J ends lost 3 bases and 0 bases respectively, with 10 bases between them. This clonotype was detected ten times or more. TCRdb passed the 5' RACE reads through MiXCR, listing each CDR3 protein once. The table has 400,000 to 550,000 distinct CDR3 sequences, around 15% seen once. The same data also contributed to another study, on yellow fever vaccine responses in identical twins.

The sequence was obtained from a woman under 30 in good health. The chain couples TRBV12-3 or TRBV12-4 to TRBJ2-3; D is undetermined. Sequenced material: CD4+ T cells sorted from blood. The CDR3 loop reads CASSFGQSSTDTQYF. The CDR3 bases are TGTGCCAGCAGTTTTGGGCAGTCTAGCACAGATACGCAGTATTTT.